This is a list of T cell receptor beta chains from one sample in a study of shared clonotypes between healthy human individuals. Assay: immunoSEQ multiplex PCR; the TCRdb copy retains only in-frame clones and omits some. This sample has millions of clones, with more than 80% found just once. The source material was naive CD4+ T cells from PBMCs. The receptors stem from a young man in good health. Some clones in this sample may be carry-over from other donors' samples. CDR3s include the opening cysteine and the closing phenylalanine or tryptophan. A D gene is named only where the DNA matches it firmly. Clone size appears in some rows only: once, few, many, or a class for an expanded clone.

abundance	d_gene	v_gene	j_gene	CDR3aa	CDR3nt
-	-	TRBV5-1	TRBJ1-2	CASSPGRVDGYTF	TGCGCCAGCAGCCCCGGAAGGGTGGATGGCTACACCTTC
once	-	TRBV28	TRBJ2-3	CASSLAGSRTDTQYF	TGTGCCAGCAGTTTAGCGGGGAGCCGAACAGATACGCAGTATTTT
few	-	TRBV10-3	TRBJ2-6	CAISEYREALTF	TGTGCCATCAGTGAGTACCGGGAAGCCCTGACTTTC
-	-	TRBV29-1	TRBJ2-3	CSSQGIYTDTQYF	TGCAGCAGTCAGGGGATATACACAGATACGCAGTATTTT
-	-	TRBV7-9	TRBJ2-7	CASSLPPSTYEQYF	TGTGCCAGCAGCTTACCGCCCAGTACCTACGAGCAGTACTTC
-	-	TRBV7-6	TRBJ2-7	CASRAAGESEQYF	TGTGCCAGCAGAGCCGCAGGGGAGAGCGAGCAGTACTTC
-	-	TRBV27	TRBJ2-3	CASSSAGDTQYF	TGTGCCAGCAGTTCCGCGGGAGATACGCAGTATTTT
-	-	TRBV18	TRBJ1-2	CASSPGAPSNYGYTF	TGTGCCAGCTCCCCGGGGGCCCCGTCAAACTATGGCTACACCTTC
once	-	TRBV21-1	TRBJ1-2	CASSKAWTGGKVYGYTF	TGTGCCAGCAGCAAAGCGTGGACAGGGGGCAAAGTCTATGGCTACACCTTC
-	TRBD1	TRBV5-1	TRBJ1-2	CASSSQGQSLWKNGYTF	TGCGCCAGCAGCTCGCAGGGACAGTCACTGTGGAAGAATGGCTACACCTTC
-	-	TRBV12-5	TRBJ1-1	CASGPGRAEAFF	TGTGCTAGTGGCCCGGGGAGGGCTGAAGCTTTCTTT
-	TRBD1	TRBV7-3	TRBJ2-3	CASSSGQPPSPPTDTQYF	TGTGCCAGCAGCTCGGGACAGCCCCCCAGTCCCCCCACAGATACGCAGTATTTT
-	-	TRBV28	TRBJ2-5	CASKYDQETQYF	TGTGCCAGCAAGTATGACCAAGAGACCCAGTACTTC
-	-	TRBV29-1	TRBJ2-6	CSVLGTGANVLTF	TGCAGCGTTTTGGGGACTGGGGCCAACGTCCTGACTTTC
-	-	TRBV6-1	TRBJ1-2	CASSEGRGDGYTF	TGTGCCAGCAGTGAGGGTCGTGGTGATGGCTACACCTTC
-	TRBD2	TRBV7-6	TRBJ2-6	CASSLMREGFGANVLTF	TGTGCCAGCAGCTTAATGAGGGAGGGCTTTGGGGCCAACGTCCTGACTTTC
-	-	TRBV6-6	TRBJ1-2	CASRIEANYGYTF	TGTGCCAGCAGGATTGAGGCGAACTATGGCTACACCTTC
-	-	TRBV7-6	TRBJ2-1	CASSLGPLRTADNEQFF	TGTGCCAGCAGCTTGGGGCCCCTGAGGACAGCCGACAATGAGCAGTTCTTC
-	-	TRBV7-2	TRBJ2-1	CASSQAPVSRGGEQFF	TGTGCCAGCAGCCAAGCCCCGGTGAGTCGTGGTGGTGAGCAGTTCTTC
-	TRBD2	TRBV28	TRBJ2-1	CASREQAGGSYNEQFF	TGTGCCAGCAGGGAGCAAGCGGGAGGCTCCTACAATGAGCAGTTCTTC
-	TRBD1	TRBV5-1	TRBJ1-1	CASSIQGVGTEAFF	TGCGCCAGCAGCATACAGGGGGTAGGAACTGAAGCTTTCTTT
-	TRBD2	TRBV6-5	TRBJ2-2	CASSPGTSGTGELFF	TGTGCCAGCAGCCCCGGGACTAGCGGGACCGGGGAGCTGTTTTTT
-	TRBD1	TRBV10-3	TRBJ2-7	CAISDNRGPYEQYF	TGTGCCATCAGTGATAACAGGGGGCCCTACGAGCAGTACTTC
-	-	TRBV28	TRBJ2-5	CASSLGVKETQYF	TGTGCCAGCAGTTTGGGGGTTAAAGAGACCCAGTACTTC
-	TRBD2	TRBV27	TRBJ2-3	CATRAGLAGGPITDTQYF	TGTGCCACCCGGGCGGGACTAGCGGGAGGACCTATCACAGATACGCAGTATTTT
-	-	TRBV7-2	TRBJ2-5	CASSLGWLGGGSGETQYF	TGTGCCAGCAGCTTAGGCTGGTTGGGAGGGGGTTCGGGAGAGACCCAGTACTTC
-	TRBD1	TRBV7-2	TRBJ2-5	CASSLFGQGAGETQYF	TGTGCCAGCAGCTTATTCGGACAGGGGGCAGGGGAGACCCAGTACTTC
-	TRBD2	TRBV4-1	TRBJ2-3	CASSQPSGRDTQYF	TGCGCCAGCAGCCAACCTAGCGGGAGGGATACGCAGTATTTT
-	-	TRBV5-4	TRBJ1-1	CASSSPRNTEAFF	TGTGCCAGCAGCTCCCCACGGAACACTGAAGCTTTCTTT
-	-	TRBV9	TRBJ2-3	CASSPGLSTDTQYF	TGTGCCAGCAGCCCGGGACTGAGCACAGATACGCAGTATTTT
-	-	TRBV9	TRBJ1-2	CASSPGGLYGYTF	TGTGCCAGCAGCCCGGGGGGGTTATATGGCTACACCTTC
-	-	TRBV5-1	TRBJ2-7	CASSLAGVRTYEQYF	TGCGCCAGCAGCTTGGCAGGGGTCAGGACCTACGAGCAGTACTTC
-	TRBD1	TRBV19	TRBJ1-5	CASSLQGGLQPQHF	TGTGCCAGTAGTCTACAGGGGGGACTTCAGCCCCAGCATTTT
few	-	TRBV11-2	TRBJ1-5	CASSLRGNQPQHF	TGTGCCAGCAGCTTAAGGGGCAATCAGCCCCAGCATTTT
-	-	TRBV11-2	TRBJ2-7	CASSFGRYEQYF	TGTGCCAGCAGCTTTGGCCGGTACGAGCAGTACTTC
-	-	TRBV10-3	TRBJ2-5	CAISGTDQETQYF	TGTGCCATCAGTGGGACAGACCAAGAGACCCAGTACTTC
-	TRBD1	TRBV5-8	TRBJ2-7	CASSLVGTGGKSSYEQYF	TGTGCCAGCAGCTTGGTCGGGACAGGGGGCAAAAGCTCCTACGAGCAGTACTTC
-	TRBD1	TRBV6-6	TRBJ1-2	CASSYSRDSPSYGYTF	TGTGCCAGCAGTTACTCTCGGGACAGCCCGAGCTATGGCTACACCTTC
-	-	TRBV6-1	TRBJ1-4	CASILGANEKLFF	TGTGCCAGCATCCTCGGGGCTAATGAAAAACTGTTTTTT
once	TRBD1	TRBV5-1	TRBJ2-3	CASSLRGGATDTQYF	TGCGCCAGCAGCTTGCGAGGGGGCGCCACAGATACGCAGTATTTT
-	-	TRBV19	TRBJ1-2	CASSITGAESGYTF	TGTGCCAGTAGTATCACCGGGGCAGAGTCTGGCTACACCTTC
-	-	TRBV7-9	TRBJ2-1	CASSSWDSPYNEQFF	TGTGCCAGCAGCAGTTGGGACTCCCCCTACAATGAGCAGTTCTTC
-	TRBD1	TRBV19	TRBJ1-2	CASSILTRTGDYGYTF	TGTGCCAGTAGTATCTTGACCCGGACAGGGGACTATGGCTACACCTTC
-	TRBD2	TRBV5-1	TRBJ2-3	CASSGWTSGSTDTQYF	TGCGCCAGCAGCGGATGGACTAGCGGGAGCACAGATACGCAGTATTTT
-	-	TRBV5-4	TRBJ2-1	CASSGQYNEQFF	TGTGCCAGCAGCGGGCAGTACAATGAGCAGTTCTTC
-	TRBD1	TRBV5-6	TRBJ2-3	CASSETGTGDTQYF	TGTGCCAGCAGCGAAACCGGGACAGGAGATACGCAGTATTTT
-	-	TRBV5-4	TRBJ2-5	CASRSGEQETQYF	TGTGCCAGTCGGAGCGGAGAACAAGAGACCCAGTACTTC
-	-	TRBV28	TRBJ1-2	CASLEGNYGYTF	TGTGCCAGCCTGGAGGGTAACTATGGCTACACCTTC
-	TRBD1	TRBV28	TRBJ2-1	CASSLIQGQGTLNEQFF	TGTGCCAGCAGTTTAATTCAAGGACAGGGGACGTTAAATGAGCAGTTCTTC
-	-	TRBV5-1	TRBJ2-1	CASATGSYNEQFF	TGCGCCAGCGCTACAGGGTCCTACAATGAGCAGTTCTTC
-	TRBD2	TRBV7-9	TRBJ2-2	CASSLVASGSGSGTGELFF	TGTGCCAGCAGCTTAGTTGCTAGCGGGAGCGGCTCGGGGACCGGGGAGCTGTTTTTT
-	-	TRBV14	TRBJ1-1	CASSQLPGKAVLNTEAFF	TGTGCCAGCAGCCAGCTTCCAGGGAAGGCGGTGCTGAACACTGAAGCTTTCTTT
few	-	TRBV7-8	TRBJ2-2	CASGFRELFF	TGTGCCAGCGGGTTCCGGGAGCTGTTTTTT
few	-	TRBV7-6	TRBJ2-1	CASSLAGTSYNEQFF	TGTGCCAGCAGCTTAGCGGGTACTTCCTACAATGAGCAGTTCTTC
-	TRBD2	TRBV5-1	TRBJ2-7	CASRSGLAGGPYEQYF	TGCGCCAGCAGGTCAGGACTAGCGGGGGGCCCCTACGAGCAGTACTTC